The next 5 T cell receptor beta chains were all read from a single sample in a study of T cells after yellow fever vaccination. MiXCR, applied by TCRdb to the 5' RACE reads, yields one record per CDR3 protein. Altogether about 370,000 distinct CDR3 sequences are present, more than 9% being singletons, with the ten largest covering roughly 18%. This material consisted of PBMCs, taken on the day of the first yellow fever vaccination. These receptors came from a man aged 18 to 30 who received the YFV17D yellow fever vaccine.

The J gene is TRBJ1-1, the V gene TRBV12-5; unclear D gene. V gave up 6 bases and J gave up 7 bases, with 15 bases separating them. This CDR3 is built from 13 residues. Germline CDR1 is LGHNT and CDR2 is FRNRAP. The CDR3 reads CASGRTEINEAFF. The CDR3 nucleotides are TGTGCTAGTGGCCGCACAGAGATTAATGAAGCTTTCTTT.

CDR3 in DNA: TGCAGCGTGGCCCCAGAGGCAACTAATGAAAAACTGTTTTTT. This encodes CSVAPEATNEKLFF. The rearrangement joins TRBV29-1 to TRBJ1-4; no clear D gene. The CDR3 runs to 14 residues. CDR1 is SQVTM and CDR2 is ANQGSEA in the germline V gene. The V gene lost 6 bases and the J gene lost 0 bases, with 11 bases spanning the gap.

This chain joins TRBV18 and TRBJ2-7; D not resolved. Germline V gives CDR1 KGHSH, CDR2 LQKENI. The CDR3 spans 15 residues. Between the trimmed V and J ends, which lost 5 bases and 2 bases, there was a span of 16 bases. CDR3 in DNA: TGTGCCAGCTCATTTACCTCCGGGCGAACCTACGAGCAGTACTTC. It specifies CASSFTSGRTYEQYF.

V gene TRBV7-8 combines with J gene TRBJ1-2; weak D call: TRBD1 (5 bases). V shed 1 base and J shed 7 bases, with 13 bases lying between them. The length of the CDR3 is 14 residues. Germline-derived CDR1 and CDR2 are SGHVS and FQNEAQ. CDR3: CASSLGGVPGGYTF. As DNA, the CDR3 is TGTGCCAGCAGCTTAGGGGGGGTCCCCGGTGGCTACACCTTC.

This clonotype came up a few times. This sequence joins TRBV3-1 and TRBJ1-5; D remains ambiguous. Germline lookup yields CDR1 LGHDT and CDR2 YNNKEL (reference sequence). V gave up 0 bases and J gave up 7 bases, with 7 bases separating them. The CDR3 has 13 amino acids. The CDR3 protein is CASSQDISQPQHF. CDR3 nucleotides: TGTGCCAGCAGCCAAGATATATCCCAGCCCCAGCATTTT.